This is a list of T cell receptor beta chains from one sample in a study of identical twins. TCRdb re-called the 5' RACE reads through MiXCR, storing one row per CDR3 protein. The table has over 200,000 distinct CDR3 sequences, about 6.7% seen once. The data were also submitted as part of a second study, on T cells expressing NK-cell markers.

Sequenced input: CD8+ T cells sorted from blood. These receptors all stem from a young woman in good health. Each CDR3 is given with its conserved first and last residue. The order of the fields is CDR3 protein, V gene, CDR3 length, D gene, J gene. The D gene is left open where the match is weak.

CDR3 protein: CASSPIEGGANEQFF
V gene: TRBV18
CDR3 length: 15
D gene: NA
J gene: TRBJ2-1

CDR3 protein: CSAYGTASSGANVLTF
V gene: TRBV20-1
CDR3 length: 16
D gene: NA
J gene: TRBJ2-6

CDR3 protein: CASSEESPGGYNEQFF
V gene: TRBV2
CDR3 length: 16
D gene: NA
J gene: TRBJ2-1

CDR3 protein: CASSLGGGAHNEQFF
V gene: TRBV7-9
CDR3 length: 15
D gene: TRBD2
J gene: TRBJ2-1

CDR3 protein: CSARRVLGELFF
V gene: TRBV20-1
CDR3 length: 12
D gene: NA
J gene: TRBJ2-2

CDR3 protein: CASSFGGLAVAKNIQYF
V gene: TRBV11-3
CDR3 length: 17
D gene: NA
J gene: TRBJ2-4

CDR3 protein: CASSPGISEQFF
V gene: TRBV4-2
CDR3 length: 12
D gene: NA
J gene: TRBJ2-1

CDR3 protein: CSAIARGEETQYF
V gene: TRBV20-1
CDR3 length: 13
D gene: TRBD2
J gene: TRBJ2-5

CDR3 protein: CATIHRLGEAFF
V gene: TRBV24-1
CDR3 length: 12
D gene: NA
J gene: TRBJ1-1

CDR3 protein: CASSQEGPSRIYGYTF
V gene: TRBV4-3
CDR3 length: 16
D gene: NA
J gene: TRBJ1-2

CDR3 protein: CASGIFDAGELFF
V gene: TRBV5-5
CDR3 length: 13
D gene: NA
J gene: TRBJ2-2

CDR3 protein: CASSLSRIPYEQYF
V gene: TRBV11-2
CDR3 length: 14
D gene: NA
J gene: TRBJ2-7

CDR3 protein: CASSGTSRSSYNEQFF
V gene: TRBV3-1
CDR3 length: 16
D gene: TRBD2
J gene: TRBJ2-1

CDR3 protein: CASSLGPNEKLFF
V gene: TRBV12-3/TRBV12-4
CDR3 length: 13
D gene: NA
J gene: TRBJ1-4

CDR3 protein: CASSLYNSNQPQHF
V gene: TRBV11-2
CDR3 length: 14
D gene: NA
J gene: TRBJ1-5

CDR3 protein: CSVGSPEAFF
V gene: TRBV29-1
CDR3 length: 10
D gene: NA
J gene: TRBJ1-1

CDR3 protein: CSATPAVGTQYF
V gene: TRBV20-1
CDR3 length: 12
D gene: NA
J gene: TRBJ2-5

CDR3 protein: CASSQGGAGFYNEQFF
V gene: TRBV3-1
CDR3 length: 16
D gene: NA
J gene: TRBJ2-1

CDR3 protein: CASSLRGVDQPQHF
V gene: TRBV19
CDR3 length: 14
D gene: TRBD1
J gene: TRBJ1-5

CDR3 protein: CASSPPPGKPHTDTQYF
V gene: TRBV5-6
CDR3 length: 17
D gene: NA
J gene: TRBJ2-3